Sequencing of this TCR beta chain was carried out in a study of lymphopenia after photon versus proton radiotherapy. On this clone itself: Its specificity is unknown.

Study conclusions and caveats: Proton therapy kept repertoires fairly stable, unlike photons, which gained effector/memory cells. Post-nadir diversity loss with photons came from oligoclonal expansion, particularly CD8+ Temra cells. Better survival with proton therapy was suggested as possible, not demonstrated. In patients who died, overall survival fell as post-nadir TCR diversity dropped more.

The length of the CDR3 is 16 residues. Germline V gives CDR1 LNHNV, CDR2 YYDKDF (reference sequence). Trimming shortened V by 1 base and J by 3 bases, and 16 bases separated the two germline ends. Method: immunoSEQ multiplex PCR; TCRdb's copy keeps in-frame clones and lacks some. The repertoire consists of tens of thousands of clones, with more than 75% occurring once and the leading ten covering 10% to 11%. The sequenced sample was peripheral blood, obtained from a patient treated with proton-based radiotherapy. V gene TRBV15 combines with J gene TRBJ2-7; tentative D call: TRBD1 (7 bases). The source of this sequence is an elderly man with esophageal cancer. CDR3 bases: TGTGCCACCAGCAGAGGACGACAGGGCGGGAACTACGAGCAGTACTTC. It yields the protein CATSRGRQGGNYEQYF.